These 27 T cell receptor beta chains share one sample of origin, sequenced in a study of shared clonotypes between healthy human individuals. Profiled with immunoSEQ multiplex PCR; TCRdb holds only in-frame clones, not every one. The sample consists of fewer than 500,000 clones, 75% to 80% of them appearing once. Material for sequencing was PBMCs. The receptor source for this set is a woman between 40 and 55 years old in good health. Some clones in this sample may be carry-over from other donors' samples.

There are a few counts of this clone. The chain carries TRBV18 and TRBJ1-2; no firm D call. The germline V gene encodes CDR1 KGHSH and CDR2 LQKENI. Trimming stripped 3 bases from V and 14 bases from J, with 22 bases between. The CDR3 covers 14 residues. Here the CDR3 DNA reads TGTGCCAGCTCACCTCCGTGGTCCGGGTACCTCTATACCTTC. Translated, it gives CASSPPWSGYLYTF.

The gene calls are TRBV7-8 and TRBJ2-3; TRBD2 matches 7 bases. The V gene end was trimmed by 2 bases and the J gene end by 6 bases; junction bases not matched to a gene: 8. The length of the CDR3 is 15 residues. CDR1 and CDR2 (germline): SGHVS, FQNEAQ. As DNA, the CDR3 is TGTGCCAGCAGCTTACTCGGGGGGATGTGGGATACGCAGTATTTT. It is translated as CASSLLGGMWDTQYF.

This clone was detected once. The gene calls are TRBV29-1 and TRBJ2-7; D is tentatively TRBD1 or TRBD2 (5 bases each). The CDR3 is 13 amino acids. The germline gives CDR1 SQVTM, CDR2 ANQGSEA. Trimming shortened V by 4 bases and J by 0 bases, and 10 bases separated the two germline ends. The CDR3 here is CSVGWDASYEQYF. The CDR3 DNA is TGCAGCGTTGGATGGGACGCCTCCTACGAGCAGTACTTC.

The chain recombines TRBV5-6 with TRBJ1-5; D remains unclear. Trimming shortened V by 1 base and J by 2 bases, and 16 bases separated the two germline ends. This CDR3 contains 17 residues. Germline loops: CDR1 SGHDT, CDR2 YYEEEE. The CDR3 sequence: CASSLRRSAQGNQPQHF. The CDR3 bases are TGTGCCAGCAGCTTGAGGCGGTCAGCCCAAGGCAATCAGCCCCAGCATTTT.

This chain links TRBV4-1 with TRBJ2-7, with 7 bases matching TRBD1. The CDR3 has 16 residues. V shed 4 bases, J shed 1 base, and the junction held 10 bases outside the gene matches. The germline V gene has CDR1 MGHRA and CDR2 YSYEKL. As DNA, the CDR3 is TGCGCCAGCAGCCTTGCCGGGACAGCCTCTTCCTACGAGCAGTACTTC. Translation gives CASSLAGTASSYEQYF.

This CDR3 is CASSLVGELFF. The CDR3, as DNA: TGTGCCAGTAGTCTGGTCGGGGAGCTGTTTTTT. J is TRBJ2-2 and V is TRBV19, with unresolved D. CDR1 is LNHDA and CDR2 is SQIVND in the germline V gene (reference sequence). Trimming removed 5 bases at V and 7 bases at J, with 5 bases between. The CDR3 consists of 11 residues.

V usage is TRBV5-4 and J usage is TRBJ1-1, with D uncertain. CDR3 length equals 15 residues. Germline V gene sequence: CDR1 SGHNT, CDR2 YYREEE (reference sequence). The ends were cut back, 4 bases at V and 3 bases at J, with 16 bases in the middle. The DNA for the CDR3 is TGTGCCAGCAGCACCGGACCGGGTAGGCACACTGAAGCTTTCTTT. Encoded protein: CASSTGPGRHTEAFF.

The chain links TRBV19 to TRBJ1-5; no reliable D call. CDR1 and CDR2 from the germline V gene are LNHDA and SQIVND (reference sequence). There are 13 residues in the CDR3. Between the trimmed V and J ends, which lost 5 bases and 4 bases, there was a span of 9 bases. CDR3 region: CASSVPGNQPQHF. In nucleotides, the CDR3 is TGTGCCAGTAGTGTACCGGGTAATCAGCCCCAGCATTTT. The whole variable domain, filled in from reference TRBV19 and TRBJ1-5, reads DGGITQSPKYLFRKEGQNVTLSCEQNLNHDAMYWYRQDPGQGLRLIYYSQIVNDFQKGDIAEGYSVSREKKESFPLTVTSAQKNPTAFYLCASSVPGNQPQHFGDGTRLSIL.

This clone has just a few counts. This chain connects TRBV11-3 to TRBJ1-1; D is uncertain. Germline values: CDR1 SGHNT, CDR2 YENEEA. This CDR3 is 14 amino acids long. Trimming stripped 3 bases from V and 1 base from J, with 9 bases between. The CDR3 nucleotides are TGTGCCAGCAGCTTGGGCAGAGCGAACACTGAAGCTTTCTTT. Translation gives CASSLGRANTEAFF.

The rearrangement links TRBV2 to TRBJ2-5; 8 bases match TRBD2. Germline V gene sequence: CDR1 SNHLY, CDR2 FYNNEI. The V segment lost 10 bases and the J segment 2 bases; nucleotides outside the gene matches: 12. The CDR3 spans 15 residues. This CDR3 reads CAIQPGSSGQETQYF. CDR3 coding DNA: TGTGCCATCCAGCCTGGATCTAGCGGGCAAGAGACCCAGTACTTC.

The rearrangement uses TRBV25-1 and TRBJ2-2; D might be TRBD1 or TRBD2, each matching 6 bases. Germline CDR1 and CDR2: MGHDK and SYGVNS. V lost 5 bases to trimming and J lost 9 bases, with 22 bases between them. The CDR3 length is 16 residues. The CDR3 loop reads CASSRGFRRGGWELFF. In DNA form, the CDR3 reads TGTGCCAGCAGTCGGGGCTTCCGCCGAGGGGGGTGGGAGCTGTTTTTT.

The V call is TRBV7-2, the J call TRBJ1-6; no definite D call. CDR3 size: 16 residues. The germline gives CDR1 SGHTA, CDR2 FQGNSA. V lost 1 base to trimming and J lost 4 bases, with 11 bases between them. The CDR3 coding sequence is TGTGCCAGCAGCTTAGATACTATTACGTATAATTCACCCCTCCACTTT. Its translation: CASSLDTITYNSPLHF.

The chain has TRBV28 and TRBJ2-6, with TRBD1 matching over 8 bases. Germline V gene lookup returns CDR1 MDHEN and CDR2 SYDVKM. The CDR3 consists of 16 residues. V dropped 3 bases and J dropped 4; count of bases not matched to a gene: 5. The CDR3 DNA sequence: TGTGCCAGCAGTTTTTACAGGGGGGTCGGGGCCAACGTCCTGACTTTC. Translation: CASSFYRGVGANVLTF.

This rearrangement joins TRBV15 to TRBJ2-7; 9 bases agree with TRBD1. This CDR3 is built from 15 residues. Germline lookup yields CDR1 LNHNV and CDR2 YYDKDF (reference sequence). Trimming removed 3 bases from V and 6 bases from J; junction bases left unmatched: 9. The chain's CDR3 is CATSRAEDRGSEQYF. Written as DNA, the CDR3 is TGTGCCACCAGCAGGGCAGAGGACAGGGGTTCCGAGCAGTACTTC.

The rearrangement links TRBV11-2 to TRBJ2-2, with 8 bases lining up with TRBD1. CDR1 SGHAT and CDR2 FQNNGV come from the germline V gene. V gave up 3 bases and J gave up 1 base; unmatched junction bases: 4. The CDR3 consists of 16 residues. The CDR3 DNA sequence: TGTGCCAGCAGCTTCTGGACAGGGCTGAACACCGGGGAGCTGTTTTTT. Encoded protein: CASSFWTGLNTGELFF.

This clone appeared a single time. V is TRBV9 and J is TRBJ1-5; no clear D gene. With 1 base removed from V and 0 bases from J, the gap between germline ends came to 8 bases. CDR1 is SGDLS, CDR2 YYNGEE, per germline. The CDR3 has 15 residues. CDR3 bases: TGTGCCAGCAGCGTATTGCCCAATAGCAATCAGCCCCAGCATTTT. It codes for CASSVLPNSNQPQHF. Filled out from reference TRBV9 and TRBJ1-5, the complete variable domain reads DSGVTQTPKHLITATGQRVTLRCSPRSGDLSVYWYQQSLDQGLQFLIQYYNGEERAKGNILERFSAQQFPDLHSELNLSSLELGDSALYFCASSVLPNSNQPQHFGDGTRLSIL.

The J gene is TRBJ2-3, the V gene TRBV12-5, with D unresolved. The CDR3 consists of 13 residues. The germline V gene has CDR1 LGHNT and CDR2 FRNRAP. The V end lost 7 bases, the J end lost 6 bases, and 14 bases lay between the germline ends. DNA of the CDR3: TGTGCTAGTGCCCCTTACCCATGGGATACGCAGTATTTT. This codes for CASAPYPWDTQYF. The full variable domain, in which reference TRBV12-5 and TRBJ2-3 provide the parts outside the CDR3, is DARVTQTPRHKVTEMGQEVTMRCQPILGHNTVFWYRQTMMQGLELLAYFRNRAPLDDSGMPKDRFSAEMPDATLATLKIQPSEPRDSAVYFCASAPYPWDTQYFGPGTRLTVL.

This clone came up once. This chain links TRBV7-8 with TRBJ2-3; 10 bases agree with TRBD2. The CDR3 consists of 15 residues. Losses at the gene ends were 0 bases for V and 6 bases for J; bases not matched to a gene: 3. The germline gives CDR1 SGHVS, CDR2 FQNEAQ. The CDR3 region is CASSLALAGSDTQYF. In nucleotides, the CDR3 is TGTGCCAGCAGCTTAGCACTAGCGGGAAGTGATACGCAGTATTTT.

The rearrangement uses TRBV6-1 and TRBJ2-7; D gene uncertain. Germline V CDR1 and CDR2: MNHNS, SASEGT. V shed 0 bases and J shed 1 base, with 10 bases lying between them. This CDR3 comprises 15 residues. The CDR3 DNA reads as TGTGCCAGCAGTGAAGCGTATACGGCTTCCTACGAGCAGTACTTC. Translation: CASSEAYTASYEQYF.

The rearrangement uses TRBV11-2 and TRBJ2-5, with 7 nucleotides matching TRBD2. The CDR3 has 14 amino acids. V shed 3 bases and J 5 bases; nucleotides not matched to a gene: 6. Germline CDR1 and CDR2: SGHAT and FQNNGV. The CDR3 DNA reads TGTGCCAGCAGCTTCCTAGCGGTCGAGGAGACCCAGTACTTC. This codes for CASSFLAVEETQYF.

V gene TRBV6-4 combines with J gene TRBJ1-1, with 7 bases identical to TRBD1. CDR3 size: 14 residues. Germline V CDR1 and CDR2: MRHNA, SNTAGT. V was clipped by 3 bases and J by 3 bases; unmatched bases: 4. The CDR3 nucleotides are TGTGCCAGCAGTGAACGAGGGGGCTACACTGAAGCTTTCTTT. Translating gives CASSERGGYTEAFF.

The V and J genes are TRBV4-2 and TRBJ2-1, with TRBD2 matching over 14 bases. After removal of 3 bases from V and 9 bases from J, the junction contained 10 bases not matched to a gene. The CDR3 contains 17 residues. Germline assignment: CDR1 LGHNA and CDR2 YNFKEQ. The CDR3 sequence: CASSHDVGTSGSGEQFF. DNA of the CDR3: TGTGCCAGCAGCCATGACGTCGGGACTAGCGGGAGTGGTGAGCAGTTCTTC.

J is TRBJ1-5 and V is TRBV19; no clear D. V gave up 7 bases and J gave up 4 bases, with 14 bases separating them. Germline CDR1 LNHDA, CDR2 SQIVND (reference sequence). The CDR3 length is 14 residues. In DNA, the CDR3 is TGTGCCAGTAATCAGCGAGGCAGAAATCAGCCCCAGCATTTT. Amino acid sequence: CASNQRGRNQPQHF.

CDR3: CASSQSLSGAGDTEAFF. CDR3 bases: TGTGCCAGCAGCCAATCTCTTTCGGGGGCTGGGGACACTGAAGCTTTCTTT. The chain joins TRBV4-2 to TRBJ1-1; D is possibly TRBD1 (6 bases). Per germline, CDR1 LGHNA and CDR2 YNFKEQ. V shed 2 bases and J shed 3 bases, with 19 bases lying between them. The length of the CDR3 is 17 residues.

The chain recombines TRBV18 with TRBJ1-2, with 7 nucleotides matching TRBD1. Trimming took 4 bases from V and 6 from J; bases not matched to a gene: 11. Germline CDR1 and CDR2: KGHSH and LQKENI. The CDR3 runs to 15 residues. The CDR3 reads CASSRITGTENGYTF. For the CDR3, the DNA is TGTGCCAGCTCACGAATAACCGGGACAGAGAATGGCTACACCTTC.

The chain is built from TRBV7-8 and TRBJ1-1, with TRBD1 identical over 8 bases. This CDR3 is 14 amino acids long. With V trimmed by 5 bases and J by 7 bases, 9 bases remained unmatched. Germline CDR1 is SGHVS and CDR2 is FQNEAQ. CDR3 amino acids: CASSPRTGPGEAFF. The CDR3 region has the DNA TGTGCCAGCAGCCCCAGGACAGGGCCGGGTGAAGCTTTCTTT.

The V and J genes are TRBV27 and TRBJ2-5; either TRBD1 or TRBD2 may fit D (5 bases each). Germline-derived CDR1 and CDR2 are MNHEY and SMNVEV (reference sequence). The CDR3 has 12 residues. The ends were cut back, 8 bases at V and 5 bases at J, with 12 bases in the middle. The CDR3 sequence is CASGGWGETQYF. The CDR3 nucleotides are TGTGCCAGCGGCGGGTGGGGGGAGACCCAGTACTTC.